The present TCR beta chain was sequenced within a study of OX40 agonist ivuxolimab in advanced cancers. Clones were sequenced by immunoSEQ multiplex PCR, and TCRdb holds only the in-frame ones, with some missing. The table includes roughly 61,000 clones, about 81% detected once. Notes on the study in general: With doses of 0.1 to 3.0 mg/kg, CD4+ and CD8+ blood T cells had undergone clonal expansion by week 6. Relative to CD4+, CD8+ T cells held more expanded clones on average.

Germline V gene data show CDR1 as KGHSH and CDR2 as LQKENI. Germline trimming cut 6 bases from V and 7 bases from J; bases unmatched to any gene: 8. The CDR3 loop spans 15 amino acids. About this clone: The target antigen is unknown.

Sample: CD4+ or CD8+ T cells sorted from blood, taken in a trial of the OX40 agonist ivuxolimab. This TCR was sampled from an adult with an advanced solid tumor such as melanoma, head and neck, liver or kidney cancer. The chain employs TRBV18 and TRBJ2-1; 11 bases align to TRBD2. Here the CDR3 reads CASSPDSGGVNEQFF. The CDR3 nucleotides read TGTGCCAGCTCTCCTGATAGCGGGGGGGTAAATGAGCAGTTCTTC.